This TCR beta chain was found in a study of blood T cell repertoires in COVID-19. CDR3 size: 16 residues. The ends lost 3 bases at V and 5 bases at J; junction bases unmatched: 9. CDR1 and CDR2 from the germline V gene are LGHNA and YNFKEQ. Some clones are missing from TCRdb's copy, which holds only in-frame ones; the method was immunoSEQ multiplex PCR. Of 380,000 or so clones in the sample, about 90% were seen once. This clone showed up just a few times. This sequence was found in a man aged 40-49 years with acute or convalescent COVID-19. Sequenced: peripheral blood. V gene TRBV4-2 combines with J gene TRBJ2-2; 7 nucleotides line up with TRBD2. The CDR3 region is CASSQLLARWTGELFF. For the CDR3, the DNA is TGTGCCAGCAGCCAGTTACTAGCGAGGTGGACCGGGGAGCTGTTTTTT.